This T cell receptor (beta chain) was identified in a study of T cell responses to AZD1222 COVID-19 vaccine (dated by TCRdb to about 2021). Study-wide context: Because spike-specific TCR depth and breadth did not differ between the two schedules, AZD1222 recipients who got a second dose at roughly 4 weeks were pooled with those who got a second dose at roughly 12 weeks. A total of 233 trial participants underwent TCR sequencing, of whom more than 200 had received two doses of AZD1222 and around 25 had received two doses of the MenACWY control vaccine. Trial participants were enrolled by age into 18-55, 56-69 and 70-plus year subgroups, with around 150, 28 and 57 TCR-sequenced participants respectively.

The sample's time point, from its label and the paper: baseline before first vaccination. The vaccinee samples were drawn from two UK trials, COV001 and COV002, one of which was a single-blind randomized controlled phase 2/3 trial testing AZD1222 (ChAdOx1 nCoV-19) in healthy adults. For TCRbeta chain sequencing, PBMC samples from trial participants were taken at day 0 and at day 28 after the second dose. CDR1 SQVTM and CDR2 ANQGSEA were looked up in the germline V gene. V sheds 3 bases and J sheds 3 bases, leaving 12 bases between their ends. The CDR3 goes from the cysteine to the phenylalanine over 14 residues. Left in the record is the CDR3 DNA by itself, 42 bases read in frame from the first base. The CDR3 regions of human TCRbeta chains were subjected to immunosequencing. Concerning the study's data processing: TCRs in the repertoires were compared against a reference library of SARS-CoV-2-specific TCRs that had been generated with the MIRA antigen-specificity platform. Breadth was defined as the fraction of unique TCRs that were SARS-CoV-2-associated. Depth was defined as the fraction of total T cells that were SARS-CoV-2-associated. Using the MIRA data, each spike-specific TCR was assigned both to the spike region to which the TCR was reactive and to a CD4 or CD8 class. Log10-transformed breadth and depth values were compared by one-way ANOVA with Sidak's multiple comparisons tests. The clones in this table, taken by TCRdb from immuneACCESS, are in-frame only. Not every clone is retained; where verified, under half of the shortfall comes from an unresolved V gene, and the cause of the rest is unknown. D and trimming were read from the DNA, whereas the V and J calls and clone size are those reported in that table. For this sample the table gives 100,000 to 130,000 clones, of which around 87% were detected only once. 3.5% to 4.5% of the sample is in the top ten clones.

What the study reported, not specific to this receptor: Only six AZD1222 recipients were SARS-CoV-2 seropositive at baseline, limiting conclusions about previously exposed vaccinees. Vaccine-associated CD4 TCRs spanned the whole spike protein, with dominant responses in regions 160-218 and 743-854. The 56-69-year group was small, and its depth increase did not reach significance, likely because of low power. A significant rise in spike-specific TCR breadth and depth was observed after two AZD1222 doses relative to day 0 and relative to MenACWY recipients. Because no day 14 peak-response samples were available, repertoires were characterized only after the peak T cell response. Epitopes outside the regions mutated in the B.1.351 and B.1.1.7 variants were reportedly recognized by nearly half of the unique spike-specific TCRs. Most participants were white British and females outnumbered males, and the authors suggested that clonal diversity may have been underestimated.

As for this clone: Its specific antigen is unknown. Qualities for individual bases were not recorded, and no much larger clone is one base off.

The sequence was obtained from an adult in good health. Sample: peripheral blood, taken on day 0 of AZD1222 vaccination. Recombination joined TRBV29-1 with TRBJ1-3; the D gene identity is not certain. The CDR3 has the sequence CSVDQAGIGNTIYF. The DNA is TGCAGCGTTGATCAGGCGGGAATTGGAAACACCATATATTTT. Full variable domain (CDR3 extended with the reference TRBV29-1 and TRBJ1-3 proteins): SAVISQKPSRDICQRGTSLTIQCQVDSQVTMMFWYRQQPGQSLTLIATANQGSEATYESGFVIDKFPISRPNLTFSTLTVSNMSPEDSSIYLCSVDQAGIGNTIYFGEGSWLTVV.